These T cell receptor beta chains were read from a single sample in a study of shared clonotypes between healthy human individuals. The protocol was immunoSEQ multiplex PCR, while the TCRdb copy is restricted to in-frame clones and leaves out a portion. The table lists approximately 530,000 clones, less than 96% of them singletons. Sample: naive CD4+ T cells sorted from blood. The receptors were sampled from a woman aged 25 to 39 in good health. CDR3s leave out the opening cysteine and the closing phenylalanine or tryptophan.

>TRBV5-4
ASSRQGVEEKLF
>TRBV10-3
AISGSTGEYGYT
>TRBV7-2
ASSFGGSGGYT
>TRBV19
ASSIDLRGGHNEQF
>TRBV5-1
ASSSPGQGSPLH
>TRBV19
ASQGQGTEAF
>TRBV28
ASSPDRVLHGYT
>TRBV2
ASSTTGGSSYEQY
>TRBV5-4
ATWLAGNREETQY
>TRBV4-1
ASSQDIHGTGGKTEAF
>TRBV6-6
ASSYDLVFGREQY
>TRBV19
ASSVISTSGGYNEQF
>TRBV28
ASSSHGGGEAF
>TRBV6-5
ASSYRGGQEAF
>TRBV13
ASKIAGAYEQY
>TRBV11-1
ASSLGRAYEQY
>TRBV29-1
SASDRDRGNNEQY
>TRBV7-9
ASSLAGGNEQF
>TRBV25-1
ASSEYRGRTKNIQY
>TRBV7-7
ASSLDGNEQF
>TRBV14
ASSQDWGELF
>TRBV23-1
ASSRDRGRLNTEAF
>TRBV4-1
ASSLGQLNEQF
>TRBV18
ASSPSVRGLAGDTQY
>TRBV14
ASSQDFGQINSPLH
>TRBV5-1
ASSLRQGDPYEQY
>TRBV30
AWSDGSAF
>TRBV6-6
ASSYVVLGGNTEAF
>TRBV28
ASRSGGAIQPQH
>TRBV5-4
ASSPGFGTGYGYT
>TRBV10-3
AISGRGGGSNYGYT
>TRBV5-6
ASSSAGGIGSSYEQY
>TRBV28
ASSGPGSYEQY
>TRBV6-6
ASSYPGQRSYEQY
>TRBV19
ASSILAGDYIQY
>TRBV4-1
ASSPGGGRLLRVGQY
>TRBV29-1
SVMDRLGEKLF
>TRBV6-1
ASSELGNQPQH
>TRBV21-1
ASSPRTAGGVEQY
>TRBV5-1
ASSATSASVTNEQF
>TRBV6-1
ASHSGTSGVNEQF
>TRBV27
ASSLRVDGELF
>TRBV5-1
ASSLVGAGSGETQY
>TRBV18
ASSAQETYEQY
>TRBV5-5
ANLGSTQPQH
>TRBV18
ASSPPQGFSANTGELF
>TRBV10-1
ASSTTNTDTQY
>TRBV28
ASSPPTSGRPKPHEQY
>TRBV2
ASSASESYEQY
>TRBV4-1
ASSQPQGKMYSPLH
>TRBV18
ASSLAGGYNEQF
>TRBV5-4
ASSSLLGVTGVTEAF
>TRBV28
ASSRPGQRTYEQY
>TRBV18
ASSPPRETQY
>TRBV5-8
ASSMGWLAVVGEQF
>TRBV11-2
ASSLDPGTDTQY
>TRBV5-1
ASSLGTSGRNEQF
>TRBV29-1
SVEMLAGRYEQY